Following are 23 T cell receptor beta chains from one sample sequenced in a study of vaccination and CD4 T cells after COVID-19. Which antigens these TCRs recognize remains unknown. As to time point: late sampling 161 to 241 days after vaccination in a few convalescent patients. Treatment noted: roughly 10-day PBMC culture with coronavirus spike peptide pools or control peptides (ViraFEST assay). Sequence data for DNA of cultured CD4+ T cells were generated by the Oncomine TCR Beta short-read assay. TCRdb fed the PCR reads into MiXCR, producing one record per CDR3 protein. This sample has around 25,000 distinct CDR3 sequences; around 28% occur once, and the top ten carry 7.1%. The sequencing used CD4+ T cells from blood, cultured in vitro, collected about 7 months after SARS-CoV-2 vaccination. Receptor source: a human donor who had recovered from COVID-19.

This sequence joins TRBV7-2 and TRBJ2-7; 8 nucleotides line up with TRBD2. The length of the CDR3 is 17 residues. Trimming cost V 5 bases and J 4 bases; bases outside gene matches: 16. CDR1 SGHTA and CDR2 FQGNSA come from the germline V gene. CDR3 DNA: TGTGCCAGCAGCCCCCGGGGCGGGGGGCGCAGTGTGTACGAGCAGTACTTC. Translated, it gives CASSPRGGGRSVYEQYF.

The rearrangement joins TRBV7-3 to TRBJ2-7; maybe TRBD2 (5 bases). The CDR3 loop spans 13 amino acids. Looked up from germline, CDR1 is SGHTA and CDR2 is FQGTGA. V shed 5 bases and J shed 6 bases, with 14 bases lying between them. The chain's CDR3 is CASSMLSAGEQYF. CDR3 sequence (DNA): TGTGCCAGCAGCATGTTAAGCGCGGGCGAGCAGTACTTC.

This clonotype has a handful of counts. The chain carries TRBV7-2 and TRBJ2-7; D perhaps matches TRBD1 (6 bases). Looked up from germline, CDR1 is SGHTA and CDR2 is FQGNSA. The V gene lost 5 bases and the J gene lost 4 bases, with 9 bases spanning the gap. The CDR3 covers 12 residues. The CDR3 is CASSGTGYEQYF. As DNA, the CDR3 is TGTGCCAGCAGCGGAACAGGGTACGAGCAGTACTTC.

This clonotype was picked up a small number of times. This sequence joins TRBV20-1 and TRBJ1-1; D is perhaps TRBD1 (6 bases). The CDR3 contains 15 residues. With 4 bases removed from V and 0 bases from J, the gap between germline ends came to 15 bases. The germline gives CDR1 DFQATT, CDR2 SNEGSKA (reference sequence). The CDR3 here is CSAKRGWRVNTEAFF. The CDR3 DNA is TGCAGTGCTAAGAGGGGGTGGAGGGTGAACACTGAAGCTTTCTTT.

The chain joins TRBV21-1 to TRBJ1-2; the D call TRBD1 from the table was never checked on the DNA. TRBV21-1 is reported as a pseudogene. The CDR3 length is 14 residues. The CDR3 here is CASSSPGPNYGYTF. The CDR3 coding sequence is TGTGCCAGCAGCAGTCCCGGGCCTAACTATGGCTACACCTTC.

V gene TRBV21-1 combines with J gene TRBJ2-5; the D call TRBD1 from the table was never checked on the DNA. TRBV21-1 is recorded as a pseudogene. The CDR3 contains 13 residues. DNA of the CDR3: TGTGCCAGCAGCATGAGGGGCACGGAGACCCAGTACTTC. It specifies CASSMRGTETQYF.

V is TRBV28 and J is TRBJ2-1; weak D call: TRBD2 (6 bases). CDR3 length equals 16 residues. Trimming took 2 bases from V and 4 from J, leaving 15 bases between them. Germline assignment: CDR1 MDHEN and CDR2 SYDVKM. CDR3 DNA: TGTGCCAGCAGTTTAGTTTCGGGACTTAAGTACAATGAGCAGTTCTTC. Amino acids: CASSLVSGLKYNEQFF.

This clonotype was detected ten times or more. CDR3 region: CSAWDSNSPLHF. The DNA for the CDR3 is TGCAGTGCGTGGGATTCAAATTCACCCCTCCACTTT. The gene calls are TRBV20-1 and TRBJ1-6; D is unclear. The ends were cut back, 6 bases at V and 7 bases at J, with 10 bases in the middle. From germline, CDR1 is DFQATT and CDR2 SNEGSKA (reference sequence). The CDR3 loop spans 12 amino acids.

The CDR3 spells CSVQSTGWGFYGYTF. CDR3 coding DNA: TGCAGCGTGCAATCGACAGGGTGGGGATTCTATGGCTACACCTTC. The chain recombines TRBV29-1 with TRBJ1-2, with TRBD1 identical over 7 bases. The CDR3 totals 15 residues. In germline, CDR1 is SQVTM, CDR2 ANQGSEA. The ends lost 6 bases at V and 4 bases at J; junction bases unmatched: 14.

The count of this clonotype is one. The chain links TRBV5-1 to TRBJ2-7; 7 bases are shared with TRBD1. Looked up from germline, CDR1 is SGHRS and CDR2 is YFSETQ. The CDR3 is 14 residues long. The V and J ends lost 1 base and 2 bases, in that order; junction bases with no gene match: 3. The DNA for the CDR3 is TGCGCCAGCAGCTTGTCCGGGACAGCCTACGAGCAGTACTTC. Translating it yields CASSLSGTAYEQYF.

This chain joins TRBV20-1 and TRBJ2-1; D perhaps matches TRBD1 (6 bases). Per the germline V gene, CDR1 is DFQATT and CDR2 is SNEGSKA (reference sequence). The CDR3 is 13 residues long. Trimming stripped 2 bases from V and 7 bases from J, with 12 bases between. In nucleotides, the CDR3 is TGCAGTGCTAGAAAAGGGGGAAGGAATGAGCAGTTCTTC. Protein: CSARKGGRNEQFF.

This clonotype was counted only a few times. This chain links TRBV20-1 with TRBJ2-5; D possibly corresponds to TRBD2 (5 bases). Trimming pared 6 bases from V and 4 bases from J, leaving 12 bases between. CDR3 length: 12 residues. Germline-derived CDR1 and CDR2 are DFQATT and SNEGSKA (reference sequence). DNA for the CDR3: TGCAGTGCCGGAGGTCTCCGAGAGACCCAGTACTTC. This sequence encodes CSAGGLRETQYF.

The chain has TRBV7-2 and TRBJ2-7; TRBD2 matches 9 bases. Germline V gives CDR1 SGHTA, CDR2 FQGNSA. The length of the CDR3 is 15 residues. The trim removed 1 base at V and 2 bases at J, leaving 3 bases unmatched. This chain's CDR3 is CASSLGAGGPYEQYF. For the CDR3, the DNA is TGTGCCAGCAGCTTAGGGGCGGGAGGGCCCTACGAGCAGTACTTC.

This clonotype was counted only a few times. V is TRBV20-1 and J is TRBJ2-1; 8 nucleotides match TRBD2. Germline V gene sequence: CDR1 DFQATT, CDR2 SNEGSKA (reference sequence). With V trimmed by 2 bases and J by 9 bases, 6 bases remained unmatched. The CDR3 length is 13 residues. The CDR3 coding sequence is TGCAGTGCTAGACCGGGAGGGGCTATTGAGCAGTTCTTC. It encodes CSARPGGAIEQFF.

This clonotype is medium-sized (0.01 to 0.1%) within its sample. The V gene is TRBV7-6, the J gene TRBJ2-3, with 8 bases identical to TRBD2. The CDR3 sequence is 16 residues long. Trimming at V came to 1 base and at J to 0 bases, leaving 3 bases not matched to a gene. Germline V gene lookup returns CDR1 SGHVS and CDR2 FNYEAQ. CDR3 coding DNA: TGTGCCAGCAGCTTAGTGGGCGGGAGGAGCACAGATACGCAGTATTTT. As protein: CASSLVGGRSTDTQYF.

As regards this clonotype: The CDR3 end shows no conserved phenylalanine or tryptophan, and so a read error is likely. The chain links TRBV6-1 to TRBJ1-2; TRBD1 is a possible D gene (5 bases). V lost 7 bases to trimming and J lost 5 bases, with 14 bases between them. Germline V gives CDR1 MNHNS, CDR2 SASEGT. This CDR3 comprises 13 residues. This CDR3 is CASIPREGYGYTL. Here the CDR3 DNA reads TGTGCCAGCATCCCCAGGGAGGGTTATGGCTACACCCTC.

The chain carries TRBV20-1 and TRBJ1-1; possible D gene TRBD1, 5 bases. This CDR3 comprises 15 residues. V lost 6 bases to trimming and J lost 0 bases, with 17 bases between them. CDR1 DFQATT and CDR2 SNEGSKA come from the germline V gene (reference sequence). This chain's CDR3 is CSAIDSARMNTEAFF. Written as DNA, the CDR3 is TGCAGTGCAATAGACAGCGCTAGGATGAACACTGAAGCTTTCTTT.

In its sample, this clonotype was seen a few times. The chain couples TRBV6-1 to TRBJ2-3; D is uncertain. This CDR3 is 11 amino acids long. Trimming left V 8 bases short and J 4 bases short, with 7 bases between. CDR1 and CDR2 from the germline V gene are MNHNS and SASEGT. DNA of the CDR3: TGTGCCAGCGGATCTCCAGATACGCAGTATTTT. It encodes CASGSPDTQYF.

A few counts support this clonotype. The V gene is TRBV20-1, the J gene TRBJ2-1, with TRBD2 matching over 7 bases. The CDR3 extends over 17 amino acids. V was pared by 6 bases and J by 1 base, with 15 bases of the junction left unmatched. The germline gives CDR1 DFQATT, CDR2 SNEGSKA (reference sequence). The CDR3 sequence: CSARDYSLRGSYNEQFF. The CDR3 DNA reads TGCAGTGCCCGGGACTACTCTCTCCGGGGGTCCTACAATGAGCAGTTCTTC.

This clonotype showed up just once. V and J are TRBV7-2 and TRBJ2-1, with D hard to call. Trimming cost V 0 bases and J 1 base, with 7 bases left between them. The CDR3 contains 15 residues. Germline assignment: CDR1 SGHTA and CDR2 FQGNSA. The CDR3 nucleotides are TGTGCCAGCAGCTTAGCTTTTAGTTCCTACAATGAGCAGTTCTTC. Protein sequence: CASSLAFSSYNEQFF.

This chain joins TRBV6-1 and TRBJ2-7, with 7 bases that match TRBD2. Unmatched junction bases numbered 9, after V lost 8 bases and J lost 5 bases. This CDR3 region has 13 residues. The germline V gene encodes CDR1 MNHNS and CDR2 SASEGT. This chain's CDR3 is CASGRGRAHEQYF. CDR3 in DNA: TGTGCCAGCGGGCGGGGGAGGGCCCACGAGCAGTACTTC.

The rearrangement links TRBV20-1 to TRBJ2-1; the match to TRBD2 covers 8 bases. The CDR3 extends over 17 amino acids. The germline gives CDR1 DFQATT, CDR2 SNEGSKA (reference sequence). J gave up 4 bases and V 0 bases, and 11 bases lay outside the gene matches. CDR3: CSARDPVTSGEYNEQFF. Written as DNA, the CDR3 is TGCAGTGCTAGAGATCCCGTCACTAGCGGAGAATACAATGAGCAGTTCTTC.

The rearrangement uses TRBV6-2 or TRBV6-3 and TRBJ2-7; 7 bases are a match to TRBD1. Germline CDR1 is MNHEY and CDR2 is SVGEGT. With V trimmed by 5 bases and J by 2 bases, 3 bases remained unmatched. CDR3 length equals 13 residues. The CDR3 loop is CASSTTGTYEQYF. CDR3 DNA sequence: TGTGCCAGCAGTACGACAGGGACCTACGAGCAGTACTTC.